This record concerns one TCR beta chain sequence. Its specificity is not known. The sample originates from a study of T cell repertoires in cytomegalovirus infection. In TCRdb, the reads were re-called with MiXCR into one record per CDR3 protein. The sample has some 700,000 distinct CDR3 sequences; around 31% are singletons. This CDR3 spans 10 amino acids. The ends were cut back, 5 bases at V and 5 bases at J, with 2 bases in the middle. Germline V gene lookup returns CDR1 MNHEY and CDR2 SMNVEV (reference sequence). The sequence was obtained from a human donor in good health (CMV status not recorded). Some clones in this sample may be carry-over from other donors' samples. The rearrangement uses TRBV27 and TRBJ2-3; D gene ambiguous. The input for sequencing was cultured PBMCs, taken from culture after CMV antigen stimulation. CDR3 in DNA: TGTGCCAGCAGTCAAGATACGCAGTATTTT. Its protein product is CASSQDTQYF.